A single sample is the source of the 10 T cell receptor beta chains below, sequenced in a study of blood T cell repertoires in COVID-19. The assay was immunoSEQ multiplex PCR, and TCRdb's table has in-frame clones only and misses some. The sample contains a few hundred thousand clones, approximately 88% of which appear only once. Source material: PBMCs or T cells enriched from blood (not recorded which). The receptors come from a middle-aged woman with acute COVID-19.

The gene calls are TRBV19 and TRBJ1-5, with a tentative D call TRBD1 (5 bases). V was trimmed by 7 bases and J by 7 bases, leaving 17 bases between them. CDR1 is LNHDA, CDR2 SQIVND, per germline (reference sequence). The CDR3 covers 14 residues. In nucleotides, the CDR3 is TGTGCCAGTAAGCGCTCAGGGAACAACCAGCCCCAGCATTTT. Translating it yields CASKRSGNNQPQHF.

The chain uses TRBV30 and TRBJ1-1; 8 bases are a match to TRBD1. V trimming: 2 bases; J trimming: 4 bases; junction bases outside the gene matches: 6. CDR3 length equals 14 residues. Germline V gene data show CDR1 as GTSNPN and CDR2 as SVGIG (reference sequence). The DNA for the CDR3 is TGTGCCTGGAGTCTGACAGGGGCAAGCACTGAAGCTTTCTTT. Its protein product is CAWSLTGASTEAFF.

The CDR3 nucleotides read TGTGCCTGGAGCGACGGGACAGGGACTAGGGGCTACACCTTC. It yields the protein CAWSDGTGTRGYTF. This sequence joins TRBV30 and TRBJ1-2; 9 bases agree with TRBD1. The CDR3 has 14 residues. Looked up from germline, CDR1 is GTSNPN and CDR2 is SVGIG (reference sequence). J lost 8 bases, V lost 3 bases, and 10 bases had no gene match.

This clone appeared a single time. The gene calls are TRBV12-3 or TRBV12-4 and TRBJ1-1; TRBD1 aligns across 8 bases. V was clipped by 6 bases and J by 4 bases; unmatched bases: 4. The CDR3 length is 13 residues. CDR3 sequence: CASSGQGFTEAFF. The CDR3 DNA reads TGTGCCAGCAGCGGACAGGGATTCACTGAAGCTTTCTTT.

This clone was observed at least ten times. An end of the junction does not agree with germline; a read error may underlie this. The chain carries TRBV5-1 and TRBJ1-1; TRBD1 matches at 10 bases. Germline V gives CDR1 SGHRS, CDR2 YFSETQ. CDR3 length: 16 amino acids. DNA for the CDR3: TGCGCCACCAGCCGGGGACAGGGGAGTATGAACACTGAAGCTTTCTTT. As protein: CATSRGQGSMNTEAFF.

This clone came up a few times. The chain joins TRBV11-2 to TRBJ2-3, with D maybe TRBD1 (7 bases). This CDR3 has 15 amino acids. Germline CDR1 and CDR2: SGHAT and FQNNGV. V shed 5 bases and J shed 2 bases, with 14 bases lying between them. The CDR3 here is CASSPGGLVTDTQYF. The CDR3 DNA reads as TGTGCCAGCAGCCCAGGGGGGCTAGTCACAGATACGCAGTATTTT.

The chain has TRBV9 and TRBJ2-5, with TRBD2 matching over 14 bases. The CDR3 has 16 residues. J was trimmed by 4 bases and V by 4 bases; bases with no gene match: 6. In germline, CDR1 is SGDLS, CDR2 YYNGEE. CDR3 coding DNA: TGTGCCAGCAGCACCCCCGGGACTAGCGGGAGAGAGACCCAGTACTTC. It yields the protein CASSTPGTSGRETQYF. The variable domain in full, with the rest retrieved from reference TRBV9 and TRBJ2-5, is DSGVTQTPKHLITATGQRVTLRCSPRSGDLSVYWYQQSLDQGLQFLIQYYNGEERAKGNILERFSAQQFPDLHSELNLSSLELGDSALYFCASSTPGTSGRETQYFGPGTRLLVL.

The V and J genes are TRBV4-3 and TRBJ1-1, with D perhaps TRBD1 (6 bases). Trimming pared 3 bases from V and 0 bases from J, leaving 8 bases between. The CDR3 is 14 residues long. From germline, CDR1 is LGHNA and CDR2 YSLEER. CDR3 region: CASSHGTLNTEAFF. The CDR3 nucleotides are TGCGCCAGCAGCCACGGGACATTGAACACTGAAGCTTTCTTT.

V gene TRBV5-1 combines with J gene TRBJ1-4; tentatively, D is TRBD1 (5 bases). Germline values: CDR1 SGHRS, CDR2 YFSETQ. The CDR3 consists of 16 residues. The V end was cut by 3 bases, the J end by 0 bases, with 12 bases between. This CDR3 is CASSSVPGATNEKLFF. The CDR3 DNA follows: TGCGCCAGCAGCTCTGTACCGGGGGCAACTAATGAAAAACTGTTTTTT.

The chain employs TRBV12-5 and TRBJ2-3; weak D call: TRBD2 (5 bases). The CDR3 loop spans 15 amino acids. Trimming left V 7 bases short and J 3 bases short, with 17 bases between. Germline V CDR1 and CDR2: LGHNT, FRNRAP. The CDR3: CASAPREGATDTQYF. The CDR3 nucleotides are TGTGCTAGTGCCCCACGGGAAGGAGCGACAGATACGCAGTATTTT. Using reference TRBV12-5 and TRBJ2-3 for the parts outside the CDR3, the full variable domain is DARVTQTPRHKVTEMGQEVTMRCQPILGHNTVFWYRQTMMQGLELLAYFRNRAPLDDSGMPKDRFSAEMPDATLATLKIQPSEPRDSAVYFCASAPREGATDTQYFGPGTRLTVL.